This is a list of T cell receptor beta chains from one sample in a study of blood T cell repertoires in COVID-19. TCRdb keeps only in-frame clones here, not all; method: immunoSEQ multiplex PCR. The table shows some 290,000 clones, with around 90% occurring only once. The sample was peripheral blood. Source of these receptors: a woman between 50 and 59 years old who had recovered from COVID-19. The CDR3 runs from the conserved cysteine through the conserved F or W. A D gene is named only where the DNA matches it firmly. The size field is filled for only some rows; it gives once, few, many or a size class.

cdr3_aa	cdr3_nt	j_call	v_call	clone_size	d_call
CASRILLADTDTQYF	TGTGCCAGCAGGATATTACTAGCTGACACAGATACGCAGTATTTT	TRBJ2-3	TRBV6-5	.	.
CASRQPGTDGYTF	TGTGCCAGCAGGCAACCCGGGACAGATGGCTACACCTTC	TRBJ1-2	TRBV6-5	.	TRBD1
CASSIGSGAFF	TGTGCCAGTAGTATAGGAAGTGGCGCTTTCTTT	TRBJ1-1	TRBV19	.	.
CASSSRQGAGTGELFF	TGTGCCAGCAGCTCTCGACAGGGGGCAGGAACCGGGGAGCTGTTTTTT	TRBJ2-2	TRBV27	.	TRBD1
CAWSPGLSTDTQYF	TGTGCCTGGAGTCCGGGACTTTCCACAGATACGCAGTATTTT	TRBJ2-3	TRBV30	.	.
CASSQELYRFSSYNEQFF	TGTGCCAGCAGCCAAGAGCTGTACCGTTTCAGCTCCTACAATGAGCAGTTCTTC	TRBJ2-1	TRBV4-2	.	.
CASSLRSGNSGANVLTF	TGTGCCAGCAGCTTGAGGAGCGGCAACTCTGGGGCCAACGTCCTGACTTTC	TRBJ2-6	TRBV5-4	.	.
CASSQGGQGQRGWAFF	TGCGCCAGCAGCCAAGGGGGACAGGGCCAGCGAGGTTGGGCTTTCTTT	TRBJ1-1	TRBV4-1	once	TRBD1
CASSSLGGRGEKLFF	TGTGCCAGCAGCTCGCTAGGGGGTCGAGGTGAAAAACTGTTTTTT	TRBJ1-4	TRBV7-8	.	.
CASQENPGQLYGYTF	TGTGCCAGCCAGGAAAATCCGGGACAGCTCTATGGCTACACCTTC	TRBJ1-2	TRBV5-4	.	TRBD1
CASSLYSRDTGELFF	TGTGCCAGCAGCTTATATTCCAGGGACACCGGGGAGCTGTTTTTT	TRBJ2-2	TRBV7-2	once	.
CASREREGYQPQHF	TGTGCCAGCAGGGAGAGGGAGGGCTATCAGCCCCAGCATTTT	TRBJ1-5	TRBV6-5	.	.
CASLGPDSYEQYF	TGTGCCAGCTTGGGGCCAGACTCCTACGAGCAGTACTTC	TRBJ2-7	TRBV6-5	.	.
CASSLGDTYYNSPLHF	TGCGCCAGCAGCTTAGGGGACACTTACTATAATTCACCCCTCCACTTT	TRBJ1-6	TRBV5-1	once	.
CASSPTFLETQYF	TGTGCCAGCTCACCGACTTTCCTAGAGACCCAGTACTTC	TRBJ2-5	TRBV18	.	.
CASSAFLAGGPGNEQFF	TGTGCCAGCAGCGCCTTTCTAGCGGGAGGGCCTGGGAATGAGCAGTTCTTC	TRBJ2-1	TRBV5-4	.	TRBD2
CASSWGVDQPQHF	TGTGCCAGCAGCTGGGGGGTGGATCAGCCCCAGCATTTT	TRBJ1-5	TRBV7-9	.	.
CASSEQGQAGEQYF	TGTGCCAGCAGTGAACAAGGACAGGCCGGGGAGCAGTACTTC	TRBJ2-7	TRBV6-1	once	TRBD1
CASGPRGDYTF	TGTGCCAGCGGCCCTAGGGGTGACTACACCTTC	TRBJ1-2	TRBV25-1	.	.
CASSYSTERNYGYTF	TGTGCCAGCAGTTACTCAACAGAAAGAAACTATGGCTACACCTTC	TRBJ1-2	TRBV6-2/TRBV6-3	.	.
CASSQVAFGTGANVLTF	TGTGCCAGCAGCCAAGTAGCGTTTGGGACTGGGGCCAACGTCCTGACTTTC	TRBJ2-6	TRBV4-2	.	.
CASSPLASLGETQYF	TGTGCCAGCAGCCCTCTAGCGTCCCTAGGAGAGACCCAGTACTTC	TRBJ2-5	TRBV14	.	.
CASSVGTHGGYTF	TGTGCCAGCAGCGTGGGGACTCACGGTGGCTACACCTTC	TRBJ1-2	TRBV9	.	.
CASSQEPGNYNGYTF	TGCGCCAGCAGCCAAGAGCCAGGGAACTATAACGGCTACACCTTC	TRBJ1-2	TRBV4-1	few	.
CASSIQEGLGETQYF	TGTGCCAGCAGCATACAAGAGGGTCTCGGGGAGACCCAGTACTTC	TRBJ2-5	TRBV7-3	.	.
CASSPQGGQPQHF	TGTGCCAGCAGTCCACAGGGCGGACAGCCCCAGCATTTT	TRBJ1-5	TRBV12-3/TRBV12-4	once	.
CASSPTRARDTQYF	TGTGCCAGCAGCCCCACTAGAGCCCGAGATACGCAGTATTTT	TRBJ2-3	TRBV7-2	.	.
CASSSKSTDTQYF	TGTGCCAGCAGCTCAAAAAGCACAGATACGCAGTATTTT	TRBJ2-3	TRBV5-4	.	.
CSVEEREYLTQYF	TGCAGCGTTGAAGAACGGGAGTATTTGACCCAGTACTTC	TRBJ2-5	TRBV29-1	.	.
CASPMKDREKEASGNTIYF	TGTGCCAGCCCGATGAAGGACAGGGAAAAGGAAGCCTCTGGAAACACCATATATTTT	TRBJ1-3	TRBV3-1/TRBV3-2	.	TRBD1
CASGSDSGNYGYTF	TGTGCTAGTGGATCGGACAGCGGAAACTATGGCTACACCTTC	TRBJ1-2	TRBV12-5	once	.
CASSGAGLHTDTQYF	TGTGCCAGCAGCGGAGCGGGACTCCACACAGATACGCAGTATTTT	TRBJ2-3	TRBV7-2	.	TRBD2
CASSPWGGQETQYF	TGTGCCAGCAGCCCATGGGGGGGGCAAGAGACCCAGTACTTC	TRBJ2-5	TRBV9	.	TRBD2
CASSLGQGARGYTF	TGTGCCAGCAGCTTGGGACAGGGGGCGCGGGGCTACACCTTC	TRBJ1-2	TRBV11-2	.	TRBD1
CASSLSGASTDTQYF	TGTGCCAGCAGCCTCAGCGGGGCTAGCACAGATACGCAGTATTTT	TRBJ2-3	TRBV9	once	TRBD2
CASSPQPGQGAYGYTF	TGTGCCAGCAGTCCCCAGCCTGGACAGGGGGCATATGGCTACACCTTC	TRBJ1-2	TRBV27	.	TRBD1
CASRIAGVTYEQYF	TGTGCCAGCAGAATAGCGGGAGTGACCTACGAGCAGTACTTC	TRBJ2-7	TRBV28	.	TRBD2
CASSFGGASQPQHF	TGTGCCAGCAGCTTCGGGGGGGCGAGTCAGCCCCAGCATTTT	TRBJ1-5	TRBV5-4	few	.
CASSLQGGEQFF	TGTGCCAGCAGCTTACAGGGCGGTGAGCAGTTCTTC	TRBJ2-1	TRBV7-6	.	.
CASSQDPAGGWNEQFF	TGCGCCAGCAGCCAAGACCCGGCGGGGGGTTGGAATGAGCAGTTCTTC	TRBJ2-1	TRBV4-1	once	TRBD2
CASSVEVNGLNEQYF	TGTGCCAGCAGCGTAGAAGTCAATGGGCTCAACGAGCAGTACTTC	TRBJ2-7	TRBV9	.	.
CASSQGIQVNEKLFF	TGTGCCAGCAGCCAAGGAATACAGGTTAATGAAAAACTGTTTTTT	TRBJ1-4	TRBV3-1/TRBV3-2	.	.
CASSARGDYGYTF	TGTGCCAGCAGCGCCCGCGGGGACTATGGCTACACCTTC	TRBJ1-2	TRBV7-2	.	.
CASSLVAGSDTQYF	TGTGCCAGCAGCTTAGTAGCGGGGTCAGATACGCAGTATTTT	TRBJ2-3	TRBV7-9	.	TRBD2
CASSRMGQYNEQFF	TGTGCCAGCAGCCGGATGGGACAGTACAATGAGCAGTTCTTC	TRBJ2-1	TRBV7-6	.	TRBD1
CASSQGRASGVADTQYF	TGTGCCAGCAGCCAAGGTCGGGCTAGCGGGGTCGCAGATACGCAGTATTTT	TRBJ2-3	TRBV3-1/TRBV3-2	.	TRBD2
CASSEFSGSRRETYEQYF	TGCGCCAGCAGTGAGTTTTCGGGTTCACGGCGGGAGACCTACGAGCAGTACTTC	TRBJ2-7	TRBV10-1	.	TRBD2